The clone carrying this T cell receptor beta chain was seen at least ten times. Its antigen is as yet unknown. The data are from a study of early T cells in non-severe SARS-CoV-2 infection. Study background: Sequencing input comprised bulk RNA from unsorted whole blood; chain pairing was not available.

Study-level points and caveats: The matching step, a VDJdb search, favored anti-spike CD8 responses and missed private and CD4 specificities.

From the 5' RACE reads, TCRdb called clonotypes with MiXCR, one entry per CDR3 protein. The sample lists more than 60,000 distinct CDR3 sequences; less than 5.5% were seen once. Per the germline V gene, CDR1 is DFQATT and CDR2 is SNEGSKA (reference sequence). The CDR3 runs to 17 residues. The V and J ends lost 3 bases and 2 bases, in that order; junction bases with no gene match: 10. Material for sequencing was whole blood. V and J are TRBV20-1 and TRBJ2-3; TRBD2 agrees at 11 bases. The origin of this receptor is an adult who was a healthcare worker with PCR-confirmed SARS-CoV-2 infection or an uninfected control (not recorded which). The CDR3 protein is CSASGVSGGEITDTQYF. For the CDR3, the DNA is TGCAGTGCTAGTGGCGTTAGCGGGGGGGAAATCACAGATACGCAGTATTTT.